The 13 T cell receptor beta chains listed next were all sequenced from one sample in a study of identical twins (dated by TCRdb to the mid-2010s). To prepare the library, 5' RACE was applied. Reads for this sample came from an Illumina HiSeq 2000. The public reads were quality trimmed at Q25 with fastp and then assembled into clones with MiXCR by TCRdb, keeping productive beta chains. Every entry covers one CDR3 protein and lists the most common genes and DNA from its rows. Present in this sample are around 1.7 million distinct CDR3 sequences, more than 30% of which were seen just once. The ten top clones hold about 0.3% of the sample. Sequencing input: cord blood. These receptors were obtained from a newborn girl in good health.

Points on this clonotype: A much larger clone differs by one base, so this may be a read error. The V and J genes are TRBV20-1 and TRBJ2-1; TRBD1 is a possible D gene (6 bases). Per germline, CDR1 DFQATT and CDR2 SNEGSKA (reference sequence). Between the trimmed V and J ends, which lost 5 bases and 10 bases, there was a span of 15 bases. The CDR3 loop spans 12 amino acids. CDR3 nucleotide sequence: TGCAGTGCTGACAGGCCGTCCTACGAGCAGTTCTTC. Its protein is CSADRPSYEQFF.

The chain carries TRBV20-1 and TRBJ2-5, with 9 bases identical to TRBD2. This CDR3 region has 14 residues. J gave up 5 bases and V 4 bases, and 8 bases lay outside the gene matches. Germline V CDR1 and CDR2: DFQATT, SNEGSKA (reference sequence). The CDR3 DNA follows: TGCAGTGCTATCTTAGCGGGGGCCGGTGAGACCCAGTACTTC. Protein: CSAILAGAGETQYF.

The V call is TRBV6-5, the J call TRBJ2-5; TRBD2 is a possible D gene (6 bases). Trimming cost V 0 bases and J 7 bases, with 9 bases left between them. CDR1 MNHEY and CDR2 SVGAGI come from the germline V gene. CDR3 length: 13 residues. The DNA for the CDR3 is TGTGCCAGCAGTTACTCGAGGGGAGGGACCCAGTACTTC. Encoded protein: CASSYSRGGTQYF.

This clonotype has a handful of counts. This chain links TRBV20-1 with TRBJ2-4; no clear D. Between the trimmed V and J ends, which lost 3 bases and 1 base, there was a span of 13 bases. Germline V gene lookup returns CDR1 DFQATT and CDR2 SNEGSKA (reference sequence). This CDR3 spans 15 amino acids. This chain's CDR3 is CSASPKWLAKNIQYF. The CDR3 nucleotides read TGCAGTGCTAGCCCCAAGTGGTTGGCCAAAAACATTCAGTACTTC.

The chain is built from TRBV28 and TRBJ2-4; TRBD2 is a possible D gene (5 bases). The J call is in doubt because the DNA end fits TRBJ2-7 better. The length of the CDR3 is 13 residues. Germline lookup yields CDR1 MDHEN and CDR2 SYDVKM. The CDR3 loop reads CAVGVSSGYEQYF. CDR3 nucleotide sequence: TGTGCCGTGGGTGTCAGTTCGGGGTACGAGCAGTACTTC.

V is TRBV4-2 and J is TRBJ2-1; tentatively, D is TRBD1 (6 bases). The CDR3 length is 17 residues. Per germline, CDR1 LGHNA and CDR2 YNFKEQ. V was cut by 1 base and J by 5 bases, with 18 bases left in between. CDR3 sequence (DNA): TGTGCCAGCAGCCAAGTTTCAGGGGCCGCAGGAAACAATGAGCAGTTCTTC. Encoded protein: CASSQVSGAAGNNEQFF.

The chain carries TRBV7-9 and TRBJ2-1, with TRBD2 matching 15 bases. Per germline, CDR1 SEHNR and CDR2 FQNEAQ (reference sequence). This CDR3 region has 19 residues. With V trimmed by 2 bases and J by 4 bases, 9 bases remained unmatched. The CDR3 sequence is CASSLKGRTSGGGYNEQFF. In DNA, the CDR3 is TGTGCCAGCAGCTTAAAGGGCCGGACTAGCGGGGGGGGTTACAATGAGCAGTTCTTC.

The chain is built from TRBV7-9 and TRBJ1-5, with TRBD1 as a possible D gene (5 bases). Germline V lookup: CDR1 SEHNR, CDR2 FQNEAQ (reference sequence). This CDR3 is built from 20 residues. V dropped 3 bases and J dropped 6 bases, with 30 bases sitting between them. The CDR3: CASSFRFNFGGVRGGQPQHF. The DNA of the CDR3 is TGTGCCAGCAGCTTTAGGTTTAACTTCGGGGGGGTGAGGGGCGGTCAGCCCCAGCATTTT.

The gene calls are TRBV20-1 and TRBJ2-7; 14 positions match TRBD2. V was clipped by 0 bases and J by 2 bases; unmatched bases: 15. The CDR3 has 20 amino acids. CDR1 DFQATT and CDR2 SNEGSKA come from the germline V gene (reference sequence). This chain's CDR3 is CSARDFESGLAGEMAYEQYF. The CDR3 DNA reads TGCAGTGCTAGAGATTTCGAGTCGGGACTAGCGGGAGAAATGGCCTACGAGCAGTACTTC.

This clonotype came up a few times. The chain is built from TRBV3-1 and TRBJ2-7; 10 bases line up with TRBD2. This CDR3 contains 14 residues. V shed 8 bases, J shed 3 bases, and the junction held 7 bases outside the gene matches. Germline values: CDR1 LGHDT, CDR2 YNNKEL (reference sequence). The CDR3 sequence is CASGTPSGSYEQYF. CDR3 sequence (DNA): TGTGCCAGCGGCACGCCTAGCGGGAGCTACGAGCAGTACTTC.

The gene calls are TRBV27 and TRBJ2-5; the D gene is possibly TRBD2 (6 bases). Germline CDR1 is MNHEY and CDR2 is SMNVEV (reference sequence). The CDR3 extends over 13 amino acids. Trimming left V 0 bases short and J 11 bases short, with 13 bases between. CDR3 bases: TGTGCCAGCAGTTTATCTGCGGGATGGGAGCAGTACTTC. Residues: CASSLSAGWEQYF.

This chain links TRBV29-1 with TRBJ1-1; TRBD1 agrees at 7 bases. The CDR3 runs to 13 residues. Germline V gene data show CDR1 as SQVTM and CDR2 as ANQGSEA. Unmatched junction bases numbered 2, after V lost 4 bases and J lost 0 bases. CDR3 sequence: CSVVQGLNTEAFF. The CDR3 DNA is TGCAGCGTTGTACAGGGGCTGAACACTGAAGCTTTCTTT.

This clonotype was recorded a few times. The V gene is TRBV14, the J gene TRBJ1-2, with a tentative D call TRBD1 (6 bases). Trimming removed 3 bases at V and 9 bases at J, with 11 bases between. The CDR3 length is 12 residues. Germline assignment: CDR1 SGHDN and CDR2 FVKESK. The CDR3 nucleotides read TGTGCCAGCAGCCAGAACAGGGAAAGCTACACCTTC. Residues: CASSQNRESYTF.